These T cell receptor beta chains were read from a single sample in a study of control samples from healthy donors and cancer patients. Here immunoSEQ multiplex PCR was the method, and the copy in TCRdb shows in-frame clones only, minus some. This table holds about 99,000 clones, around 89% found once. Sequenced: PBMCs. The receptors derive from a man in his 60s with lung cancer. The CDR3 runs from the conserved cysteine through the conserved F or W. D genes are given only for firm matches. Size is omitted from some rows. Given values are once, few, many or a class for expanded clones.

.	TRBV19	TRBJ1-6	.	TGTGCCAGTAGTGGTCGGAATTCACCCCTCCACTTT	CASSGRNSPLHF
.	TRBV27	TRBJ1-6	.	TGTGCCAGCAGCTTGGGGACAATTCCGTATAATTCACCCCTCCACTTT	CASSLGTIPYNSPLHF
.	TRBV5-1	TRBJ2-1	TRBD2	TGCGCCAGCAGCTTGGGGACTAGCGGGGGGGCGGAACAGTTCTTC	CASSLGTSGGAEQFF
.	TRBV30	TRBJ2-2	.	TGTGCCTGGAGTGCCTTGAACACCGGGGAGCTGTTTTTT	CAWSALNTGELFF
.	TRBV7-2	TRBJ1-1	.	TGTGCCAGCAGTTCTACGGGGTGGAGCACTGAAGCTTTCTTT	CASSSTGWSTEAFF
.	TRBV19	TRBJ1-5	TRBD1	TGTGCCAGTAGTATCGGGACAGGTCGCAATCAGCCCCAGCATTTT	CASSIGTGRNQPQHF
.	TRBV19	TRBJ1-5	TRBD1	TGTGCCAGTAGTCCGTCCGGGACAGTGAATCAGCCCCAGCATTTT	CASSPSGTVNQPQHF
.	TRBV30	TRBJ1-4	TRBD1	TGTGCCTGGAGTGCCACTGCATGGGACAGGGATGAAAAACTGTTTTTT	CAWSATAWDRDEKLFF
.	TRBV7-6	TRBJ2-5	.	TGTGCCAGCAGCGCCAGTTCGGGCGTGTGGGTGACCCAGTACTTC	CASSASSGVWVTQYF
few	TRBV20-1	TRBJ1-5	.	TGCAGTGCTAGTCAGTGGGGAAGCAATCAGCCCCAGCATTTT	CSASQWGSNQPQHF
.	TRBV24-1	TRBJ2-7	.	TGTGCCACCAGTGCCCGGGGGCAGGGGTTAAATCCTTCCTACGAGCAGTACTTC	CATSARGQGLNPSYEQYF
.	TRBV6-6	TRBJ1-4	.	TGTGCCAGCGCAAACCGGCCGGTGGGTGAAAAACTGTTTTTT	CASANRPVGEKLFF
.	TRBV11-3	TRBJ2-1	TRBD2	TGTGCCAGCAGCAAGGGAACGGGGGGGACCGATGAGCAGTTCTTC	CASSKGTGGTDEQFF
.	TRBV5-4	TRBJ2-5	.	TGTGCCAGCAGCTCTACAGGGGGGGAAGAGACCCAGTACTTC	CASSSTGGEETQYF
.	TRBV5-1	TRBJ1-2	TRBD1	TGCGCCAGCAGCCGTACAGGGGAAAGCTATGGCTACACCTTC	CASSRTGESYGYTF
.	TRBV24-1	TRBJ1-2	.	TGTGCCACCAGTGATAGGTATGGCTACACCTTC	CATSDRYGYTF
few	TRBV7-6	TRBJ1-3	.	TGTGCCAGCAGCTTAGCGGCGGGTGTTGGAAACACCATATATTTT	CASSLAAGVGNTIYF
.	TRBV6-5	TRBJ1-2	.	TGTGCCAGCAGTTACGGGGCTGCCGCCGGCTTCTATGGCTACACCTTC	CASSYGAAAGFYGYTF
.	TRBV5-1	TRBJ1-4	.	TGCGCCAGCAGCGCTAGTACAGGGAAGAGTGAAAAACTGTTTTTT	CASSASTGKSEKLFF
.	TRBV5-1	TRBJ2-2	TRBD2	TGCGCCAGCAGCTTTGCGGGGGGGAACACCGGGGAGCTGTTTTTT	CASSFAGGNTGELFF
.	TRBV3-1/TRBV3-2	TRBJ2-1	TRBD2	TGTGCCAGCAGCCCTTCTAGCGGGGGGAGTGAGCAGTTCTTC	CASSPSSGGSEQFF
.	TRBV5-1	TRBJ1-4	TRBD1	TGCGCCAGCAGCGCAGGGGGTGTGGATGAAAAACTGTTTTTT	CASSAGGVDEKLFF
.	TRBV20-1	TRBJ2-3	.	TGCAGTGCTAGTTTCTTAGGGGGGGCAGATACGCAGTATTTT	CSASFLGGADTQYF
.	TRBV5-1	TRBJ1-2	TRBD1	TGCGCCAGCAGCCCGACAGGGGAGTATGGCTACACCTTC	CASSPTGEYGYTF
few	TRBV18	TRBJ1-1	.	TGTGCCAGCTCACGGGACAAGAACACTGAAGCTTTCTTT	CASSRDKNTEAFF
.	TRBV7-9	TRBJ1-2	.	TGTGCCAGCAGCCAGGGGAATCCACTCTATGGCTACACCTTC	CASSQGNPLYGYTF
.	TRBV5-5	TRBJ1-2	.	TGTGCCAGCAGCCCTACGGACGGTAGTAACTATGGCTACACCTTC	CASSPTDGSNYGYTF
.	TRBV6-5	TRBJ1-3	TRBD1	TGTGCCAGCAGTTACAACAGGGGGTACACCATATATTTT	CASSYNRGYTIYF
.	TRBV14	TRBJ1-1	.	TGTGCCAGCAGCTTAGATTGGAACACTGAAGCTTTCTTT	CASSLDWNTEAFF
.	TRBV5-4	TRBJ1-5	TRBD1	TGTGCCAGCAGCATTTTGACAGGGCCAAGCAATCAGCCCCAGCATTTT	CASSILTGPSNQPQHF
.	TRBV19	TRBJ1-1	.	TGTGCCAGTAGTGCGCTCCCTAACACTGAAGCTTTCTTT	CASSALPNTEAFF
.	TRBV7-3	TRBJ2-1	TRBD2	TGTGCCAGCAGCCCCGACCTCGGACTAGCGGGGGGGCCGAATGAGCAGTTCTTC	CASSPDLGLAGGPNEQFF
once	TRBV27	TRBJ2-7	.	TGTGCCAGCAGTTTATCCCCCTTCTCCTACGAGCAGTACTTC	CASSLSPFSYEQYF
.	TRBV12-3/TRBV12-4	TRBJ1-1	.	TGTGCCAGCAGTTTCCGGCAGAACACTGAAGCTTTCTTT	CASSFRQNTEAFF
.	TRBV5-1	TRBJ1-3	TRBD1	TGCGCCAGCAGCTTGAGTCCCCTGGGACAGGGAGGAATGTCTGGAAACACCATATATTTT	CASSLSPLGQGGMSGNTIYF
.	TRBV6-6	TRBJ1-1	.	TGTGCCAGCAGGCTTTCGACAGGTACCTCCGAAGCTTTCTTT	CASRLSTGTSEAFF
.	TRBV2	TRBJ2-2	TRBD1	TGTGCCAGCAGTGGACAGGGGGCTGCCGGGGAGCTGTTTTTT	CASSGQGAAGELFF
.	TRBV6-6	TRBJ1-5	.	TGTGCCAGCACCCTCCTAGAGAGTCAGCCCCAGCATTTT	CASTLLESQPQHF
.	TRBV3-1/TRBV3-2	TRBJ1-1	.	TGTGCCAGCAGCCAAGTAGCAGGGAGTGAAGCTTTCTTT	CASSQVAGSEAFF
once	TRBV5-4	TRBJ1-6	.	TGTGCCAGCAGTAAAATACAGGGAATTTATAATTCACCCCTCCACTTT	CASSKIQGIYNSPLHF
.	TRBV29-1	TRBJ2-3	TRBD2	TGCAGCGCTAGGGACAGCGGGAGGAGCACAGATACGCAGTATTTT	CSARDSGRSTDTQYF
.	TRBV5-1	TRBJ1-2	.	TGCGCCAGCAGCTCGACAGGACTTACGACCTATGGCTACACCTTC	CASSSTGLTTYGYTF
.	TRBV9	TRBJ2-6	.	TGTGCCAGCAGCCCCCGAACAGGCTCTGGGGCCAACGTCCTGACTTTC	CASSPRTGSGANVLTF
.	TRBV2	TRBJ1-1	TRBD1	TGTGCCAGCAGCCGGGACAGCATAGCCACTGAAGCTTTCTTT	CASSRDSIATEAFF
.	TRBV4-2	TRBJ1-3	TRBD1	TGTGCCAGCAGCCAAGAACCGGGACAGGGCATCTCTGGAAACACCATATATTTT	CASSQEPGQGISGNTIYF
.	TRBV3-1/TRBV3-2	TRBJ1-1	.	TGTGCCAGCAGCCGGGTGTTAGCGAACACTGAAGCTTTCTTT	CASSRVLANTEAFF
once	TRBV7-2	TRBJ1-1	TRBD1	TGTGCCAGCAGCCAGGCTTCCGGGACAGGGGGCACTGAAGCTTTCTTT	CASSQASGTGGTEAFF
.	TRBV7-9	TRBJ2-5	.	TGTGCCAGCAGCTTACCGATGTACTTCCAAGAGACCCAGTACTTC	CASSLPMYFQETQYF
.	TRBV12-5	TRBJ2-6	TRBD2	TGTGCTAGTGGTTTGGGAAGGACTAGCGGGTTCTCTGGGGCCAACGTCCTGACTTTC	CASGLGRTSGFSGANVLTF
.	TRBV6-1	TRBJ1-1	.	TGTGCCAGCAGTGAGACTGCGAACACTGAAGCTTTCTTT	CASSETANTEAFF
.	TRBV10-2	TRBJ2-2	.	TGCGCCAGCAGTGAGTCCATCAGAGACAGGTCGGGAGCCGGGAACACCGGGGAGCTGTTTTTT	CASSESIRDRSGAGNTGELFF
.	TRBV11-3	TRBJ2-1	TRBD1	TGTGCCAGCAGCACCCTTACAGGGGGCGACTACAATGAGCAGTTCTTC	CASSTLTGGDYNEQFF
.	TRBV5-1	TRBJ1-6	TRBD1	TGCGCCAGCAGCTTGGGAAGGGGGACAGAAGATAATTCACCCCTCCACTTT	CASSLGRGTEDNSPLHF
.	TRBV9	TRBJ1-1	.	TGTGCCAGCAGCGCCTTGGGACCGAACACTGAAGCTTTCTTT	CASSALGPNTEAFF
.	TRBV4-2	TRBJ1-2	.	TGTGCCAGCAGCCAGGGGGGGCACTATGGCTACACCTTC	CASSQGGHYGYTF
.	TRBV4-1	TRBJ1-1	.	TGCGCCAGCAGCCAAGAGGAAGGCGCTGAAGCTTTCTTT	CASSQEEGAEAFF
.	TRBV7-3	TRBJ2-1	TRBD2	TGTGCCAGCAGCCCGACGGGACTACTCTATCCGTTCTTC	CASSPTGLLYPFF